The 28 T cell receptor beta chains in this list originate from one sample, sequenced in a study of blood T cell repertoires in COVID-19. Sequenced by immunoSEQ multiplex PCR; TCRdb stores in-frame clones only, minus some. The sample has 100,000 to 150,000 clones; 70% to 90% are singletons. The sample consisted of peripheral blood. Receptor source: a man aged 35 to 55 with acute or convalescent COVID-19.

The chain links TRBV9 to TRBJ2-6, with D possibly TRBD1 on 6 matching bases. The germline CDR1 and CDR2 sequences are SGDLS and YYNGEE. V was shortened by 0 bases and J by 1 base, with 20 bases between the two germline ends. This CDR3 contains 20 residues. The CDR3 loop is CASSVVTGLGGKSGANVLTF. The CDR3 DNA reads TGTGCCAGCAGCGTAGTGACGGGCTTAGGGGGTAAATCTGGGGCCAACGTCCTGACTTTC.

J is TRBJ2-1 and V is TRBV19, with 7 positions matching TRBD1. Per the germline V gene, CDR1 is LNHDA and CDR2 is SQIVND (reference sequence). This CDR3 has 13 residues. J was trimmed by 5 bases and V by 5 bases; bases with no gene match: 3. The DNA for the CDR3 is TGTGCCAGTAGTGTCGGGACAGACAATGAGCAGTTCTTC. Its protein is CASSVGTDNEQFF. Complete variable domain (other parts from reference TRBV19 and TRBJ2-1): DGGITQSPKYLFRKEGQNVTLSCEQNLNHDAMYWYRQDPGQGLRLIYYSQIVNDFQKGDIAEGYSVSREKKESFPLTVTSAQKNPTAFYLCASSVGTDNEQFFGPGTRLTVL.

The chain uses TRBV6-2 or TRBV6-3 and TRBJ2-5, with 9 bases lining up with TRBD1. V shed 5 bases, J shed 5 bases, and the junction held 9 bases outside the gene matches. This CDR3 contains 15 residues. Germline V gene lookup returns CDR1 MNHEY and CDR2 SVGEGT. CDR3 coding DNA: TGTGCCAGCAGTATTCCGGGACAGGGAATGGAGACCCAGTACTTC. Protein: CASSIPGQGMETQYF.

The chain couples TRBV7-3 to TRBJ2-1; TRBD2 matches 10 bases. V was clipped by 4 bases and J by 3 bases; unmatched bases: 3. Germline values: CDR1 SGHTA, CDR2 FQGTGA. The CDR3 extends over 15 amino acids. This CDR3 reads CASSYLAGDYNEQFF. The CDR3 DNA reads TGTGCCAGCAGCTACCTAGCGGGGGACTACAATGAGCAGTTCTTC.

V gene TRBV28 combines with J gene TRBJ1-1; 7 positions match TRBD1. Germline V gives CDR1 MDHEN, CDR2 SYDVKM. V trimming: 6 bases; J trimming: 1 base; junction bases outside the gene matches: 8. The CDR3 runs to 15 residues. This chain's CDR3 is CASSFFGQENTEAFF. The CDR3 coding sequence is TGTGCCAGCAGCTTTTTTGGACAGGAGAACACTGAAGCTTTCTTT.

The chain recombines TRBV19 with TRBJ1-1; D is uncertain. From germline, CDR1 is LNHDA and CDR2 SQIVND (reference sequence). This CDR3 comprises 18 residues. The V end was cut by 5 bases, the J end by 2 bases, with 24 bases between. The CDR3 is CASSPSGFEGGKNTEAFF. CDR3 DNA sequence: TGTGCCAGTAGTCCCAGTGGGTTCGAGGGAGGGAAAAACACTGAAGCTTTCTTT.

V usage is TRBV19 and J usage is TRBJ1-3; D remains unclear. Trimming removed 4 bases at V and 0 bases at J, with 10 bases between. The CDR3 runs to 15 residues. CDR1 is LNHDA, CDR2 SQIVND, per germline (reference sequence). DNA for the CDR3: TGTGCCAGTAGTAGTAGTCACAGCTCTGGAAACACCATATATTTT. Translating gives CASSSSHSSGNTIYF.

This chain uses TRBV19 with TRBJ2-7, with 7 positions matching TRBD1. The CDR3 runs to 15 residues. The ends lost 5 bases at V and 2 bases at J; junction bases unmatched: 9. CDR1 and CDR2 from the germline V gene are LNHDA and SQIVND (reference sequence). The CDR3 nucleotides are TGTGCCAGTAGTCTGCGACAGGGATTGGCCTACGAGCAGTACTTC. The encoded protein is CASSLRQGLAYEQYF.

The rearrangement joins TRBV5-1 to TRBJ2-5, with TRBD1 matching over 8 bases. From germline, CDR1 is SGHRS and CDR2 YFSETQ. J gave up 1 base and V 4 bases, and 9 bases lay outside the gene matches. CDR3 length: 16 amino acids. In DNA, the CDR3 is TGCGCCAGCAGCAGTGCTTTACAGGGGGGCCAAGAGACCCAGTACTTC. This codes for CASSSALQGGQETQYF.

This rearrangement joins TRBV18 to TRBJ2-5; TRBD1 might be the D (5 bases). V was shortened by 0 bases and J by 2 bases, with 7 bases between the two germline ends. The CDR3 spans 14 residues. From germline, CDR1 is KGHSH and CDR2 LQKENI. The CDR3 region has the DNA TGTGCCAGCTCACCACCGACAGTACAAGAGACCCAGTACTTC. Amino acid sequence: CASSPPTVQETQYF.

The chain couples TRBV6-2 or TRBV6-3 to TRBJ2-1; D gene ambiguous. V was trimmed by 5 bases and J by 10 bases, leaving 15 bases between them. The length of the CDR3 is 13 residues. Germline-derived CDR1 and CDR2 are MNHEY and SVGEGT. CDR3 DNA sequence: TGTGCCAGCAGTGTGGGCCAGCACAGAGAGCAGTTCTTC. Translating it yields CASSVGQHREQFF.

V usage is TRBV9 and J usage is TRBJ1-3, with D unresolved. The CDR3 sequence is 16 residues long. With 0 bases removed from V and 0 bases from J, the gap between germline ends came to 10 bases. Germline lookup yields CDR1 SGDLS and CDR2 YYNGEE. As DNA, the CDR3 is TGTGCCAGCAGCGTAGTGGAGGCTCCCTCTGGAAACACCATATATTTT. It yields the protein CASSVVEAPSGNTIYF.

The CDR3 DNA reads TGTGCCAGCGCACTTGACGACAGGGTGTACGAAAAACTGTTTTTT. It is translated as CASALDDRVYEKLFF. The V call is TRBV6-5, the J call TRBJ1-4; 7 nucleotides line up with TRBD1. This CDR3 spans 15 amino acids. Germline assignment: CDR1 MNHEY and CDR2 SVGAGI. V lost 8 bases to trimming and J lost 8 bases; unmatched junction nucleotides: 14.

J is TRBJ1-1 and V is TRBV10-2, with D unclear. Looked up from germline, CDR1 is WSHSY and CDR2 is SAAADI. This CDR3 has 12 amino acids. V dropped 7 bases and J dropped 1 base, with 7 bases sitting between them. The DNA for the CDR3 is TGCGCCAGCAAAAGGAGGAACACTGAAGCTTTCTTT. Its protein product is CASKRRNTEAFF.

As concerns this clone: The identical CDR3 is also encoded by other nucleotide sequences in the sample. The V call is TRBV3-1 (or the pseudogene TRBV3-2), the J call TRBJ1-2, with TRBD1 identical over 10 bases. The CDR3 is 15 residues long. Germline assignment: CDR1 LGHDT and CDR2 YNNKEL (reference sequence). Trimming at V came to 1 base and at J to 1 base, leaving 0 bases not matched to a gene. The CDR3 DNA reads TGTGCCAGCAGCCAAGGGACAGGGGGTAACTATGGCTACACCTTC. This gives the protein CASSQGTGGNYGYTF.

The chain recombines TRBV5-5 with TRBJ1-6; perhaps TRBD1 as D (5 bases). V lost 1 base to trimming and J lost 4 bases, with 6 bases between them. The CDR3 runs to 14 residues. Germline CDR1 SGHKS, CDR2 YYEKEE (reference sequence). The CDR3 nucleotides are TGTGCCAGCAGCTTGCCAGGGTATAATTCACCCCTCCACTTT. Its translation is CASSLPGYNSPLHF.

This chain links TRBV3-1 (or the pseudogene TRBV3-2) with TRBJ2-2, with 10 nucleotides matching TRBD2. Germline-derived CDR1 and CDR2 are LGHDT and YNNKEL (reference sequence). There are 14 residues in the CDR3. With 6 bases clipped from V and 6 bases from J, the junction kept 4 bases outside the gene matches. The CDR3 region is CASRQTSGPGELFF. The DNA of the CDR3 is TGTGCCAGCAGACAGACTAGCGGGCCCGGGGAGCTGTTTTTT.

The CDR3 nucleotides are TGTGCCAGCAGTTACTCGTTCGGGACAGGGACCCACGAGCAGTACTTC. Encoded protein: CASSYSFGTGTHEQYF. This chain connects TRBV6-5 to TRBJ2-7; TRBD1 matches at 9 bases. This CDR3 region has 16 residues. Germline V gives CDR1 MNHEY, CDR2 SVGAGI. V lost 0 bases, J lost 5 bases, and 8 bases stayed unmatched.

The V gene is TRBV19, the J gene TRBJ1-3; no firm D call. The CDR3 has 14 amino acids. The V gene's germline CDR1 is LNHDA and CDR2 SQIVND (reference sequence). Trimming cost V 3 bases and J 4 bases, with 10 bases left between them. The CDR3 nucleotides are TGTGCCAGTAGTATGTCGGGTACCGGAAACACCATATATTTT. Translation gives CASSMSGTGNTIYF.

The count of this clone is one. The J gene is TRBJ1-1, the V gene TRBV7-2, with TRBD1 identical over 7 bases. The CDR3 is 15 residues long. Germline values: CDR1 SGHTA, CDR2 FQGNSA. J gave up 5 bases and V 4 bases, and 10 bases lay outside the gene matches. Here the CDR3 reads CASSWRQGRDTEAFF. The CDR3 coding sequence is TGTGCCAGCAGCTGGCGACAGGGTCGAGATACTGAAGCTTTCTTT. The whole variable domain, filled in from reference TRBV7-2 and TRBJ1-1, reads GAGVSQSPSNKVTEKGKDVELRCDPISGHTALYWYRQSLGQGLEFLIYFQGNSAPDKSGLPSDRFSAERTGGSVSTLTIQRTQQEDSAVYLCASSWRQGRDTEAFFGQGTRLTVV.

V and J are TRBV5-1 and TRBJ1-3; no clear D. This CDR3 has 14 residues. Germline V lookup: CDR1 SGHRS, CDR2 YFSETQ. V lost 1 base, J lost 8 bases, and 13 bases lay in between. CDR3 bases: TGCGCCAGCAGCTTGTACGAGGCGTGGGACACCATATATTTT. Translation gives CASSLYEAWDTIYF.

V is TRBV19 and J is TRBJ1-3; D is unclear. V lost 3 bases and J 1 base, leaving 7 bases between the germline ends. The CDR3 consists of 14 residues. Germline V gives CDR1 LNHDA, CDR2 SQIVND (reference sequence). In DNA, the CDR3 is TGTGCCAGTAGTATGTGGCAGTCTGGAAACACCATATATTTT. Translation gives CASSMWQSGNTIYF.

CDR3 coding DNA: TGTGCCAGCAGGTGGGGACAGGGTTACACCGGGGAGCTGTTTTTT. Residues: CASRWGQGYTGELFF. This chain links TRBV27 with TRBJ2-2, with TRBD1 matching over 9 bases. The CDR3 has 15 residues. The germline CDR1 and CDR2 sequences are MNHEY and SMNVEV (reference sequence). V lost 6 bases to trimming and J lost 3 bases; unmatched junction nucleotides: 5.

The chain employs TRBV18 and TRBJ2-1; TRBD2 agrees at 9 bases. V was pared by 5 bases and J by 1 base, with 6 bases of the junction left unmatched. The CDR3 is made up of 16 amino acids. Looked up from germline, CDR1 is KGHSH and CDR2 is LQKENI. CDR3: CASSRAAGGSYNEQFF. The CDR3 coding sequence is TGTGCCAGCTCAAGGGCCGCGGGGGGGTCCTACAATGAGCAGTTCTTC.

This rearrangement joins TRBV6-5 to TRBJ1-2; weak D call: TRBD1 (6 bases). Between the trimmed V and J ends, which lost 10 bases and 10 bases, there was a span of 13 bases. Germline-derived CDR1 and CDR2 are MNHEY and SVGAGI. The CDR3 has 10 residues. Here the CDR3 reads CATRRTDYTF. The CDR3 DNA sequence: TGTGCCACCCGACGGACAGACTACACCTTC.

The J gene is TRBJ2-7, the V gene TRBV19; D gene unclear. Trimming took 8 bases from V and 3 from J, leaving 17 bases between them. The CDR3 runs to 14 residues. Per germline, CDR1 LNHDA and CDR2 SQIVND (reference sequence). CDR3 coding DNA: TGTGCCAGTGGTCCCACTCAAACCAACTACGAGCAGTACTTC. As protein: CASGPTQTNYEQYF.

The CDR3 here is CASSQADRETEAFF. CDR3 nucleotides: TGTGCCAGCAGCCAAGCCGACAGGGAAACTGAAGCTTTCTTT. The chain uses TRBV3-1 (or the pseudogene TRBV3-2) and TRBJ1-1, with 7 bases lining up with TRBD1. V lost 1 base to trimming and J lost 5 bases; unmatched junction nucleotides: 4. The CDR3 covers 14 residues. Germline values: CDR1 LGHDT, CDR2 YNNKEL (reference sequence).

This chain links TRBV10-2 with TRBJ1-5, with 10 positions matching TRBD1. The CDR3 consists of 15 residues. Germline CDR1 is WSHSY and CDR2 is SAAADI. V lost 4 bases and J lost 2; bases outside the gene matches: 2. The CDR3 reads CASSAGTGGNQPQHF. The CDR3 DNA sequence: TGCGCCAGCAGTGCCGGGACAGGGGGCAATCAGCCCCAGCATTTT.